This TCR beta chain originates from a study of shared clonotypes between healthy human individuals. In regard to this clone: Antigen unknown.

CDR3 size: 15 residues. Germline V gene sequence: CDR1 SGHTA, CDR2 FQGTGA. Trimming left V 3 bases short and J 3 bases short, with 15 bases between. Only Caucasian adults living in Nashville, Tennessee served as donors. Sequencing used immunoSEQ multiplex PCR; TCRdb keeps in-frame clones, though not all of them. Among approximately 1,500,000 clones listed, 95% to 97% were seen once. Regarding the study as a whole: Sharing of clonotypes among donors was expected to vary with sequencing depth. On the whole, naive subsets had larger estimated richness than memory subsets had.

The V and J genes are TRBV7-3 and TRBJ2-7; TRBD1 might be the D (5 bases). Input material: naive CD4+ T cells sorted from blood. Stated subset: CD45RA+ positively selected. This TCR derives from a man aged 30-40 years in good health. CDR3 sequence (DNA): TGTGCCAGCAGCTTTGATTCGAGAAGGGGCTACGAGCAGTACTTC. Its translation is CASSFDSRRGYEQYF.